The 24 T cell receptor beta chains reported below all come from one sample, sequenced in a study of T cells after yellow fever vaccination. TCRdb analysed the 5' RACE reads with MiXCR anew, one entry per CDR3 protein. This sample carries about 340,000 distinct CDR3 sequences, approximately 4% of them seen once, and the ten largest clones take about 24%. The sample was PBMCs, taken 5 days after the yellow fever booster vaccination. Receptors originate from a man aged 18 to 29 who received the YFV17D yellow fever vaccine.

This clonotype was counted at least ten times. This chain links TRBV6-6 with TRBJ2-7; TRBD1 is a possible D gene (5 bases). The CDR3 length is 13 residues. V dropped 7 bases and J dropped 2 bases, with 12 bases sitting between them. CDR1 and CDR2 from the germline V gene are MNHNY and SVGAGI (reference sequence). CDR3: CASMGQRPYEQYV. DNA for the CDR3: TGTGCCAGCATGGGGCAGAGACCCTACGAGCAGTACGTC.

The V gene is TRBV7-9, the J gene TRBJ2-3; 10 nucleotides agree with TRBD2. The germline CDR1 and CDR2 sequences are SEHNR and FQNEAQ (reference sequence). The CDR3 is 16 amino acids. V shed 4 bases, J shed 0 bases, and the junction held 4 bases outside the gene matches. CDR3 DNA sequence: TGTGCCAGCAGCTGGGGACTAGCGAGGAGCACAGATACGCAGTATTTT. Its protein is CASSWGLARSTDTQYF.

There are many counts of this clonotype. The chain couples TRBV6-2 or TRBV6-3 to TRBJ2-3, with TRBD2 matching over 8 bases. The V gene end was trimmed by 0 bases and the J gene end by 2 bases; junction bases not matched to a gene: 4. The CDR3 contains 16 residues. Per the germline V gene, CDR1 is MNHEY and CDR2 is SVGEGT. The CDR3 DNA is TGTGCCAGCAGTTACTCTGGCGGGGGGAACACAGATACGCAGTATTTT. This sequence encodes CASSYSGGGNTDTQYF.

This clonotype was seen a handful of times. The chain recombines TRBV6-5 with TRBJ1-2, with D perhaps TRBD1 (6 bases). Deletions cut 0 bases from V and 8 bases from J, with 13 bases between. From germline, CDR1 is MNHEY and CDR2 SVGAGI. This CDR3 spans 14 amino acids. DNA for the CDR3: TGTGCCAGCAGTTACTCGTCAGGGGCCTTCGGCTACACCTTC. Translation gives CASSYSSGAFGYTF.

The chain recombines TRBV5-1 with TRBJ2-5; D might be TRBD2 (5 bases). Germline lookup yields CDR1 SGHRS and CDR2 YFSETQ. There are 12 residues in the CDR3. Trimming left V 5 bases short and J 5 bases short, with 10 bases between. The CDR3 DNA sequence: TGCGCCAGCAGACCCGGCGGGGAGACCCAGTACTTC. This sequence encodes CASRPGGETQYF. Complete variable domain (other parts from reference TRBV5-1 and TRBJ2-5): KAGVTQTPRYLIKTRGQQVTLSCSPISGHRSVSWYQQTPGQGLQFLFEYFSETQRNKGNFPGRFSGRQFSNSRSEMNVSTLELGDSALYLCASRPGGETQYFGPGTRLLVL.

The chain has TRBV29-1 and TRBJ2-7; 7 bases are a match to TRBD2. Germline CDR1 reads SQVTM; CDR2 reads ANQGSEA. V dropped 7 bases and J dropped 4; count of bases not matched to a gene: 10. This CDR3 has 13 amino acids. CDR3 coding DNA: TGCAGCGCCATAGCGCGGGGGAGGTACGAGCAGTACTTC. Residues: CSAIARGRYEQYF.

The sample holds a few counts of this clonotype. V gene TRBV19 combines with J gene TRBJ1-5, with D unresolved. Germline loops: CDR1 LNHDA, CDR2 SQIVND (reference sequence). V dropped 4 bases and J dropped 4 bases, with 8 bases sitting between them. The CDR3 sequence is 13 residues long. This CDR3 is CASSTQRNQPQHF. CDR3 coding DNA: TGTGCCAGTAGTACCCAAAGGAATCAGCCCCAGCATTTT. The full variable domain, rest sourced from reference TRBV19 and TRBJ1-5, is DGGITQSPKYLFRKEGQNVTLSCEQNLNHDAMYWYRQDPGQGLRLIYYSQIVNDFQKGDIAEGYSVSREKKESFPLTVTSAQKNPTAFYLCASSTQRNQPQHFGDGTRLSIL.

This clonotype was observed a few times. The rearrangement joins TRBV5-1 to TRBJ2-1; no reliable D call. In germline, CDR1 is SGHRS, CDR2 YFSETQ. This CDR3 has 13 amino acids. V was cut by 1 base and J by 6 bases, with 8 bases left in between. The CDR3 DNA is TGCGCCAGCAGCTTGCCAGGTAGCAATGAGCAGTTCTTC. Protein: CASSLPGSNEQFF.

This clonotype occurred a few times. The CDR3 DNA sequence: TGCAGTGCCAACAGCGAGATCTTCCAAGAGACCCAGTACTTC. Its translation: CSANSEIFQETQYF. The chain joins TRBV20-1 to TRBJ2-5; D uncertain. The V and J ends lost 6 bases and 1 base respectively, with 15 bases between them. The CDR3 is 14 residues long. CDR1 is DFQATT and CDR2 is SNEGSKA in the germline V gene (reference sequence).

This clonotype was observed a handful of times. The chain is built from TRBV7-9 and TRBJ2-7; D could derive from TRBD1 or TRBD2 (6 bases each). The CDR3 has 15 amino acids. Germline V gene lookup returns CDR1 SEHNR and CDR2 FQNEAQ (reference sequence). Trimming removed 6 bases from V and 2 bases from J, with 17 bases in between. DNA of the CDR3: TGTGCCAGCAGTCTGGGGGGCTCCCTCGCCTACGAGCAGTACGTC. Amino acids: CASSLGGSLAYEQYV.

In this sample, this clonotype turned up many times. V gene TRBV7-9 combines with J gene TRBJ2-1, with no clear D. Trimming pared 1 base from V and 0 bases from J, leaving 7 bases between. This CDR3 has 15 residues. The germline gives CDR1 SEHNR, CDR2 FQNEAQ (reference sequence). CDR3 protein: CASSLEGRSYNEQFF. The CDR3 DNA reads as TGTGCCAGCAGCTTAGAAGGCCGCTCCTACAATGAGCAGTTCTTC. The complete variable domain, with remaining parts taken from reference TRBV7-9 and TRBJ2-1, reads DTGVSQNPRHKITKRGQNVTFRCDPISEHNRLYWYRQTLGQGPEFLTYFQNEAQLEKSRLLSDRFSAERPKGSFSTLEIQRTEQGDSAMYLCASSLEGRSYNEQFFGPGTRLTVL.

J is TRBJ2-1 and V is TRBV7-8; D is perhaps TRBD1 (5 bases). Trimming pared 2 bases from V and 9 bases from J, leaving 14 bases between. Germline V gives CDR1 SGHVS, CDR2 FQNEAQ. This CDR3 is 14 amino acids long. The CDR3 sequence: CASSLIGADSEQFF. Here the CDR3 DNA reads TGTGCCAGCAGCTTAATAGGGGCCGATAGTGAGCAGTTCTTC.

CDR3 region: CSAVEMGVRRGYTF. For the CDR3, the DNA is TGCAGTGCTGTAGAGATGGGGGTTCGAAGGGGCTACACCTTC. V usage is TRBV20-1 and J usage is TRBJ1-2, with a weak D call TRBD1 (5 bases). This CDR3 has 14 residues. Trimming removed 5 bases from V and 8 bases from J, with 21 bases in between. From germline, CDR1 is DFQATT and CDR2 SNEGSKA (reference sequence).

This chain joins TRBV20-1 and TRBJ1-3, with TRBD1 matching over 9 bases. The J segment lost 4 bases and the V segment lost 6 bases, leaving 7 bases of the junction unmatched. CDR1 is DFQATT, CDR2 SNEGSKA, per germline (reference sequence). The CDR3 extends over 14 amino acids. As DNA, the CDR3 is TGCAGTGCCACGACAGGGGGAGGAGGAAACACCATATATTTT. This codes for CSATTGGGGNTIYF.

This clonotype has more than one count but fewer than ten. This CDR3 reads CASSQPRKDTGELFF. As DNA, the CDR3 is TGTGCCAGCAGCCAGCCAAGAAAGGACACCGGGGAGCTGTTTTTT. V and J are TRBV4-2 and TRBJ2-2; no reliable D call. Trimming took off 3 bases at V and 3 bases at J, with 11 bases between the two ends. Germline V gene lookup returns CDR1 LGHNA and CDR2 YNFKEQ. The CDR3 extends over 15 amino acids.

Many counts were recorded for this clonotype. The chain uses TRBV7-8 and TRBJ1-1, with no clear D. V lost 3 bases to trimming and J lost 5 bases, with 13 bases between them. CDR3 size: 14 residues. Germline-derived CDR1 and CDR2 are SGHVS and FQNEAQ. CDR3 amino acids: CASSLDPMGTEAFF. As DNA, the CDR3 is TGTGCCAGCAGCTTGGACCCCATGGGTACTGAAGCTTTCTTT.

This chain joins TRBV3-1 and TRBJ2-7, with 7 bases lining up with TRBD2. The ends lost 0 bases at V and 6 bases at J; junction bases unmatched: 8. The CDR3 sequence is 15 residues long. Germline CDR1 reads LGHDT; CDR2 reads YNNKEL (reference sequence). CDR3 coding DNA: TGTGCCAGCAGCCAAGACGGACTAGGTGTTCTCGAGCAGTACTTC. It yields the protein CASSQDGLGVLEQYF.

The chain links TRBV6-2 or TRBV6-3 to TRBJ2-1, with unresolved D. The CDR3 has 11 residues. Trimming left V 4 bases short and J 9 bases short, with 7 bases between. Germline assignment: CDR1 MNHEY and CDR2 SVGEGT. The CDR3 nucleotides are TGTGCCAGCAGTTTAAACAGTGAGCAGTTCTTC. Translating it yields CASSLNSEQFF.

As for this clonotype: An end of the junction does not agree with germline; a read error may underlie this. V and J are TRBV5-5 and TRBJ1-1; 8 bases match TRBD1. The CDR3 has 17 amino acids. CDR1 is SGHKS and CDR2 is YYEKEE in the germline V gene (reference sequence). This CDR3 is CASRLEVGTGVNTEAFF. The CDR3 DNA sequence: TGTGCCAGCAGATTGGAGGTAGGGACAGGTGTGAACACTGAAGCTTTCTTT. The variable domain in full, completed from reference TRBV5-5 and TRBJ1-1, reads DAGVTQSPTHLIKTRGQQVTLRCSPISGHKSVSWYQQVLGQGPQFIFQYYEKEERGRGNFPDRFSARQFPNYSSELNVNALLLGDSALYLCASRLEVGTGVNTEAFFGQGTRLTVV.

The chain combines TRBV5-1 with TRBJ2-5; 15 bases are shared with TRBD2. This CDR3 contains 18 residues. Losses at the gene ends were 5 bases for V and 0 bases for J; bases not matched to a gene: 8. Germline CDR1 reads SGHRS; CDR2 reads YFSETQ. The CDR3 protein is CASSSGTSGGSYQETQYF. The CDR3 DNA reads TGCGCCAGCAGTTCAGGGACTAGCGGGGGGTCGTACCAAGAGACCCAGTACTTC.

The rearrangement uses TRBV6-5 and TRBJ1-6; no firm D call. The germline gives CDR1 MNHEY, CDR2 SVGAGI. The CDR3 sequence is 13 residues long. V gave up 5 bases and J gave up 9 bases, with 11 bases separating them. The DNA of the CDR3 is TGTGCCAGCAGTCCAAGCTCGCGTTCACCCCTCCACTTT. Translating it yields CASSPSSRSPLHF.

This clonotype was counted ten times or more. This chain links TRBV7-9 with TRBJ2-2, with a weak D call TRBD2 (5 bases). V lost 1 base to trimming and J lost 5 bases, with 11 bases between them. The CDR3 extends over 15 amino acids. The germline V gene encodes CDR1 SEHNR and CDR2 FQNEAQ (reference sequence). As DNA, the CDR3 is TGTGCCAGCAGCTTAGTCCGGGGTGGAACCGGGGAGCTGTTTTTT. Translated, it gives CASSLVRGGTGELFF.

The table lists this clonotype with many counts. The chain uses TRBV9 and TRBJ2-6; D is unclear. Deletions cut 0 bases from V and 1 base from J, with 5 bases between. CDR1 and CDR2 (germline): SGDLS, YYNGEE. The CDR3 consists of 15 residues. CDR3 in DNA: TGTGCCAGCAGCGTAGGTTCATCTGGGGCCAACGTCCTGACTTTC. Its protein is CASSVGSSGANVLTF.

This clonotype was recorded many times. V and J are TRBV15 and TRBJ1-2; D is uncertain. This CDR3 contains 17 residues. Germline V gene lookup returns CDR1 LNHNV and CDR2 YYDKDF (reference sequence). V shed 3 bases and J shed 0 bases, with 17 bases lying between them. The CDR3 DNA follows: TGTGCCACCAGCAGGTCGGGAGCACGGGGAGCTAACTATGGCTACACCTTC. The encoded protein is CATSRSGARGANYGYTF.